This T cell receptor (beta chain) was recovered during a study of T cell responses to AZD1222 COVID-19 vaccine. On this clone: Its antigen is undetermined.

General study results and limits: Scientists sampled the repertoires only once the peak T cell response had passed. Reportedly, close to half of spike-specific TCRs are directed against unmutated variant regions. Donors were largely white British and mainly female; clonal diversity was possibly underestimated.

The protocol was immunoSEQ multiplex PCR, while the TCRdb copy is restricted to in-frame clones and leaves out a portion. The sample comprises about 130,000 clones, around 84% of which are singletons, and roughly 12% rests with the top ten. The length of the CDR3 is 13 residues. V was cut by 7 bases and J by 5 bases, with 11 bases left in between. Germline assignment: CDR1 LNHDA and CDR2 SQIVND (reference sequence). Source: peripheral blood, taken on day 0 of AZD1222 vaccination. The receptor was derived from an adult in good health. The chain couples TRBV19 to TRBJ1-4; tentatively, D is TRBD1 (5 bases). The CDR3 sequence: CASTGEVNEKLFF. CDR3 sequence (DNA): TGTGCCAGTACGGGGGAGGTCAATGAAAAACTGTTTTTT.